Each of the 8 T cell receptor beta chains below was sequenced from the same sample in a study of blood T cells in healthy people across ages (dated by TCRdb to between 2014 and 2017). Preparation of the library involved 5' RACE. The sequencing machine was an Illumina HiSeq 2500. A second 7 to 11 cycle PCR used a sample-barcoded 5' primer and a J-beta primer mix. TCRdb reprocessing: public reads trimmed at Q25 with fastp, clones called with MiXCR, in-frame beta chains kept. When rows share a CDR3 protein, they turn into one entry using the most common DNA and genes. This sample gives about 1 million distinct CDR3 sequences in total; under 45% of them show up just once. The ten top clones hold 15% to 20% of the sample. Sample: blood. These receptors were taken from a woman aged 55-69 years in good health.

This clonotype has just one count. This chain links TRBV6-1 with TRBJ1-5; maybe TRBD1 (5 bases). CDR1 is MNHNS, CDR2 SASEGT, per germline. The CDR3 loop spans 13 amino acids. V was cut by 6 bases and J by 5 bases, with 11 bases left in between. CDR3 in amino acids: CASSRTSDQPQHF. For the CDR3, the DNA is TGTGCCAGCAGCCGGACATCCGATCAGCCCCAGCATTTT.

This clonotype was counted a few times. This chain uses TRBV6-1 with TRBJ2-3, with a weak D call TRBD1 (6 bases). Trimming removed 6 bases from V and 3 bases from J, with 25 bases in between. CDR3 length: 18 residues. Germline V gene sequence: CDR1 MNHNS, CDR2 SASEGT. CDR3 residues: CASSRLPNRVSGTDTQYF. As DNA, the CDR3 is TGTGCCAGCAGCCGCCTACCGAACAGGGTTTCGGGGACAGATACGCAGTATTTT.

V and J are TRBV5-1 and TRBJ2-5, with 7 bases that match TRBD1. The closer fit of TRBJ2-7 to the DNA end suggests the J call may be wrong. CDR3 length equals 11 residues. The germline V gene encodes CDR1 SGHRS and CDR2 YFSETQ. The CDR3, as DNA: TGCGCCAGCAGACAGGGGAACGAGCAGTACTTC. Its protein product is CASRQGNEQYF.

The chain links TRBV19 to TRBJ2-7; TRBD2 aligns across 12 bases. There are 15 residues in the CDR3. Germline V gene data show CDR1 as LNHDA and CDR2 as SQIVND (reference sequence). Trimming at V came to 3 bases and at J to 4 bases, leaving 4 bases not matched to a gene. The CDR3 sequence: CASSIGLAGNYEQYF. The DNA of the CDR3 is TGTGCCAGTAGTATTGGACTAGCGGGAAATTACGAGCAGTACTTC.

The rearrangement uses TRBV6-2 or TRBV6-3 and TRBJ2-3; TRBD2 aligns across 9 bases. Germline V gene lookup returns CDR1 MNHEY and CDR2 SVGEGT. CDR3 length equals 17 residues. The V segment lost 1 base and the J segment 3 bases; nucleotides outside the gene matches: 8. CDR3 loop: CASSYLAGGPETDTQYF. The CDR3, as DNA: TGTGCCAGCAGTTACTTGGCGGGAGGGCCGGAGACAGATACGCAGTATTTT.

The gene calls are TRBV27 and TRBJ2-6, with D unclear. The V end was cut by 6 bases, the J end by 4 bases, with 10 bases between. CDR1 MNHEY and CDR2 SMNVEV come from the germline V gene (reference sequence). This CDR3 is built from 14 residues. This CDR3 is CASRLMVGANVLTF. The CDR3 nucleotides are TGTGCCAGCAGACTCATGGTCGGGGCCAACGTCCTGACTTTC.

The chain couples TRBV20-1 to TRBJ2-3; a possible D gene is TRBD2 (5 bases). The V and J ends lost 5 bases and 3 bases respectively, with 18 bases between them. Germline loops: CDR1 DFQATT, CDR2 SNEGSKA (reference sequence). The CDR3 runs to 15 residues. Here the CDR3 DNA reads TGCAGTGCTTGTGGACCCTTTCGCGGGACAGATACGCAGTATTTT. Translated, it gives CSACGPFRGTDTQYF.

The table lists this clonotype with a few counts. V and J are TRBV30 and TRBJ2-7; TRBD1 aligns across 8 bases. The length of the CDR3 is 13 residues. With 5 bases clipped from V and 3 bases from J, the junction kept 6 bases outside the gene matches. The germline V gene encodes CDR1 GTSNPN and CDR2 SVGIG (reference sequence). For the CDR3, the DNA is TGTGCCTGGGCACGGGACAGGATCTACGAGCAGTACTTC. Translated, it gives CAWARDRIYEQYF.